One T cell receptor (beta chain) is described in this entry. What it recognizes is unknown. This CDR3 comprises 17 residues. V was pared by 3 bases and J by 7 bases, with 17 bases of the junction left unmatched. Germline assignment: CDR1 SGHRS and CDR2 YFSETQ. This sample is drawn from a study of vaccination effects on CD4 cells after COVID-19. General study points: After vaccination of healthy people, only 1 of 255 vaccine-induced clones cross-reacted with common cold coronaviruses.

ViraFEST used viral peptide pools to expand antigen-specific CD4+ T cells before sequencing. Isolating CD4+ T cells followed approximately ten days of culture. The vaccine recipients had no prior SARS-CoV-2 infection, with negative nucleocapsid antibodies. Some clones are missing from TCRdb's copy, which holds only in-frame ones; the method was immunoSEQ multiplex PCR. The sample has 65,000 or so clones, 65% to 85% seen once. The chain is built from TRBV5-1 and TRBJ1-2, with 8 positions matching TRBD1. The receptor comes from a human donor who received a COVID-19 vaccine. The input for sequencing was CD4+ T cells from PBMCs cultured with HCoV-NL63 spike peptides, taken before COVID-19 vaccination. The CDR3 DNA is TGCGCCAGCAGCTCCCTATCTGGACAGGGCGCCTTGAGTGGCTACACCTTC. Its protein is CASSSLSGQGALSGYTF.